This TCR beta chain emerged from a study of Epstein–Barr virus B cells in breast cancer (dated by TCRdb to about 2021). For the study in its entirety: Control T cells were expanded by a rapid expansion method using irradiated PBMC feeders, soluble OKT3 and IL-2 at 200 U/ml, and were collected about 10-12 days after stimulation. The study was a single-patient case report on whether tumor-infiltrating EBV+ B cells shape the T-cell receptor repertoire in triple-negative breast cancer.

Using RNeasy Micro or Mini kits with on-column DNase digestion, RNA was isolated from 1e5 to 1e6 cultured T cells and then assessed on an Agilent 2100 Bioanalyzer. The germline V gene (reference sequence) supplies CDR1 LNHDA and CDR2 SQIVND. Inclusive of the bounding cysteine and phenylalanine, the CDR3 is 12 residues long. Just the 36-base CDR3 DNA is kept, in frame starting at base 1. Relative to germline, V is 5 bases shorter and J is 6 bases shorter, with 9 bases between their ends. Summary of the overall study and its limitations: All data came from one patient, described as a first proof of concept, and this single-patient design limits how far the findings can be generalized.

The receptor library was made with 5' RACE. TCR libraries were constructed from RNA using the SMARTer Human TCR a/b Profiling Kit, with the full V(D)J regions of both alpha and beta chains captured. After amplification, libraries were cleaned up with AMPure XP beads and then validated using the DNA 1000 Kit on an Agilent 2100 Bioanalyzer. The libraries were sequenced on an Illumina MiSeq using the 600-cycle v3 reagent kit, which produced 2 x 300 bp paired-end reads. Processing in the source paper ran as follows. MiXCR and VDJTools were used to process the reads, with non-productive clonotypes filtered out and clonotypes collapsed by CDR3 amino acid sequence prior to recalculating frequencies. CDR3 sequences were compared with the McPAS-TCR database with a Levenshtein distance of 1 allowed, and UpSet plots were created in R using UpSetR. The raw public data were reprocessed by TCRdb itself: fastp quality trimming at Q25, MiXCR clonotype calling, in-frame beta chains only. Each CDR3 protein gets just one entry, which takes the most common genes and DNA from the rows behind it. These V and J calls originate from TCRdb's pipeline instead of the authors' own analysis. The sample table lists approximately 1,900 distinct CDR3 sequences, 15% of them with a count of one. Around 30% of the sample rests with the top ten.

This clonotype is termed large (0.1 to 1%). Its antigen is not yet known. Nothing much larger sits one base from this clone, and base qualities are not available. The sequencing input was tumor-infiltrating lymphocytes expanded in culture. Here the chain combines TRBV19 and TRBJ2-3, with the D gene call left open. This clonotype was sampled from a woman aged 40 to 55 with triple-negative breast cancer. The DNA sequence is TGTGCCAGTAGTCCCACTGAGGATACGCAGTATTTT. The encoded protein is CASSPTEDTQYF.